This paragraph covers one T cell receptor beta chain sequence. Its antigen is currently unknown. The data derive from a study of cytomegalovirus exposure and HLA in healthy donors. Findings of the study overall: The study carried out a later analysis of TCR beta sequences. It associated 15,000 to 20,000 of them with specific HLA alleles at a false discovery rate of 0.05.

A multiplex PCR was run with 60 Vbeta primers and 13 Jbeta primers. Repertoires were generated with immunoSEQ multiplex PCR, while TCRdb's copy carries only in-frame clones and drops some. The sample lists approximately 150,000 clones, 75% to 80% occurring once. The germline CDR1 and CDR2 sequences are MDHEN and SYDVKM. V lost 3 bases to trimming and J lost 5 bases, with 16 bases between them. The CDR3 totals 15 residues. The rearrangement joins TRBV28 to TRBJ1-2; no firm D call. Sequencing was performed on PBMCs. The receptor comes from a man between 35 and 55 years old in good health and CMV-seropositive. CDR3 residues: CASSFSTEAWYGYTF. CDR3 nucleotide sequence: TGTGCCAGCAGTTTTTCGACCGAGGCTTGGTATGGCTACACCTTC.